This T cell receptor beta chain was found in a study of blood T cell repertoires in COVID-19. Background on the study: PBMCs, B-cell-depleted T cells, or T cells were the source of the cDNA or gDNA that made up the material.

In the source study's methods: Using reference gene primer amplification, nucleated cell counts were estimated. TCRdb's table, derived via immunoSEQ multiplex PCR, lists solely in-frame clones and lacks some. The V and J calls and the clone size are those of that table, but D and trimming were determined from the DNA. The table records approximately 96,000 clones, around nine tenths of them present only once. V lost 4 bases and J lost 7; bases outside the gene matches: 11. Germline V gene data show CDR1 as MDHEN and CDR2 as SYDVKM. The CDR3 spans 15 residues. The TCR sequence derives from a man aged 55-75 years with acute or convalescent COVID-19. The material sequenced was peripheral blood. The rearrangement links TRBV28 to TRBJ1-2; 8 bases are shared with TRBD1. CDR3 coding DNA: TGTGCCAGCAGTTCCGGGACAGGCCGGTCTACTGGCTACACCTTC. Amino acid sequence: CASSSGTGRSTGYTF.